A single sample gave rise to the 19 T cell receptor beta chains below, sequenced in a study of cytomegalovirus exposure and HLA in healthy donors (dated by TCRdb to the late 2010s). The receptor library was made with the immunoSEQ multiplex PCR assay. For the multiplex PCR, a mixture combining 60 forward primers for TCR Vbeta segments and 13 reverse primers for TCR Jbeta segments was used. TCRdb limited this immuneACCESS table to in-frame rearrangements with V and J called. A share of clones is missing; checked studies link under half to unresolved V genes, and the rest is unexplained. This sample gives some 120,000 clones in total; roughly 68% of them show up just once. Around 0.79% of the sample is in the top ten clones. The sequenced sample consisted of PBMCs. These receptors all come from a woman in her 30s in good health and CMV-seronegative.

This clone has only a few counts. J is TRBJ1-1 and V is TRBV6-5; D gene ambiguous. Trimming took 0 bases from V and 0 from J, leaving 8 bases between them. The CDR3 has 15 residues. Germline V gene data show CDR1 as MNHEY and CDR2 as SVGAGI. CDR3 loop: CASSYSISMNTEAFF. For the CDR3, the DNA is TGTGCCAGCAGTTACTCGATTAGCATGAACACTGAAGCTTTCTTT.

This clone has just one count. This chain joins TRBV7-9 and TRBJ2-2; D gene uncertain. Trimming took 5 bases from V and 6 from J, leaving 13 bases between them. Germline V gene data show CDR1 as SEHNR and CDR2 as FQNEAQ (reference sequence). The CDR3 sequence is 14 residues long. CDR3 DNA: TGTGCCAGCAGCGCGTCGGAGTCGCCCGGGGAGCTGTTTTTT. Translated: CASSASESPGELFF.

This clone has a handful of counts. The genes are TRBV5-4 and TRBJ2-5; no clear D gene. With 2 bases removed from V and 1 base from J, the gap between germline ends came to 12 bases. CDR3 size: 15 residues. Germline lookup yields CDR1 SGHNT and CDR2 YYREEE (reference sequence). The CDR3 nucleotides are TGTGCCAGCAGCTTAGTCCACCGGGTCCAAGAGACCCAGTACTTC. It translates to CASSLVHRVQETQYF.

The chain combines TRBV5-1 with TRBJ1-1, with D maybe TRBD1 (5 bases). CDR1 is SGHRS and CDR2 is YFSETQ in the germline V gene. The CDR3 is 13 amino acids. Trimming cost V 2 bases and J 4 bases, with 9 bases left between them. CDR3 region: CASSLGVSTEAFF. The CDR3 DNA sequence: TGCGCCAGCAGCTTAGGGGTATCCACTGAAGCTTTCTTT.

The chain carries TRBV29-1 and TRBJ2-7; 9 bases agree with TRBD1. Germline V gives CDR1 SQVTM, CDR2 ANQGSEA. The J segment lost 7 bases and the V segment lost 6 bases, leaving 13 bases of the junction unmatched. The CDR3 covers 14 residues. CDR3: CSVENRDRVNEQYF. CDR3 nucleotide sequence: TGCAGCGTCGAAAACCGGGACAGGGTAAATGAGCAGTACTTC.

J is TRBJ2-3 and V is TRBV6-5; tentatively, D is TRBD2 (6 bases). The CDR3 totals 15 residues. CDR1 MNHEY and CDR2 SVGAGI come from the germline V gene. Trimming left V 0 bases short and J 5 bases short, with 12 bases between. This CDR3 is CASSYSAGLVDTQYF. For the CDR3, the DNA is TGTGCCAGCAGTTACTCTGCGGGGTTGGTAGATACGCAGTATTTT.

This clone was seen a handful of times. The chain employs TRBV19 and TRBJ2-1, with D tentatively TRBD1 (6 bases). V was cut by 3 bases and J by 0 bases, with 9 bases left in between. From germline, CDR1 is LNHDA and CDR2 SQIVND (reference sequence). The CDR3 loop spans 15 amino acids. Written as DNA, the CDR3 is TGTGCCAGTAGTATTGGACAGAGCTCCTACAATGAGCAGTTCTTC. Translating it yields CASSIGQSSYNEQFF. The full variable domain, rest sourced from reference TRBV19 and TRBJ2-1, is DGGITQSPKYLFRKEGQNVTLSCEQNLNHDAMYWYRQDPGQGLRLIYYSQIVNDFQKGDIAEGYSVSREKKESFPLTVTSAQKNPTAFYLCASSIGQSSYNEQFFGPGTRLTVL.

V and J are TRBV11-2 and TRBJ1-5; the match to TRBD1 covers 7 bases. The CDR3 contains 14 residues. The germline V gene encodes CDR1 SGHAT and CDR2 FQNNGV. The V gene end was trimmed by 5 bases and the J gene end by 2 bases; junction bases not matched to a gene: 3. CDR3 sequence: CASSPDRGNQPQHF. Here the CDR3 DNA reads TGTGCCAGCAGCCCTGACAGGGGCAATCAGCCCCAGCATTTT.

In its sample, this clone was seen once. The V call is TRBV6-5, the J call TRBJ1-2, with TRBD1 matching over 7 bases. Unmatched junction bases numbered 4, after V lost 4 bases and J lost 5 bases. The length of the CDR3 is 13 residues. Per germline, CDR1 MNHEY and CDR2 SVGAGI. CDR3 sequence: CASSSQGDYGYTF. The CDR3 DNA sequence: TGTGCCAGCAGTTCCCAGGGGGATTATGGCTACACCTTC.

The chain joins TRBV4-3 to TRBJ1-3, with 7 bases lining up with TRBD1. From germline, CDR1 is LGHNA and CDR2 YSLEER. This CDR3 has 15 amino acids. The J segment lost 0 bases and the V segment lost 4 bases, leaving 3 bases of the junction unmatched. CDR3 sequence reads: CASSRGTVSGNTIYF. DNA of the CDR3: TGCGCCAGCAGCCGAGGGACAGTCTCTGGAAACACCATATATTTT.

The CDR3 DNA is TGTGCCAGCAGTTGGGTCCGGGACACTGAAGCTTTCTTT. Its translation: CASSWVRDTEAFF. The J gene is TRBJ1-1, the V gene TRBV6-5; D gene unclear. Trimming took off 4 bases at V and 3 bases at J, with 9 bases between the two ends. Germline CDR1 reads MNHEY; CDR2 reads SVGAGI. This CDR3 comprises 13 residues.

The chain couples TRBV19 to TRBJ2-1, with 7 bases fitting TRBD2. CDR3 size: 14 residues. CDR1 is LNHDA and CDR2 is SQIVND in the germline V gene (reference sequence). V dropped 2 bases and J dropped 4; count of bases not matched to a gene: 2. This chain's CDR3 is CASSITGGYNEQFF. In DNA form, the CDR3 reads TGTGCCAGTAGTATAACGGGAGGATACAATGAGCAGTTCTTC.

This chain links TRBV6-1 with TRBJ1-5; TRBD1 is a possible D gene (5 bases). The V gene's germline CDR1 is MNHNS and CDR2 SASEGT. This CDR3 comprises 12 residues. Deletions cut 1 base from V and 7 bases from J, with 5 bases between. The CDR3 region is CASSEGGQPQHF. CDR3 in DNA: TGTGCCAGCAGTGAAGGGGGCCAGCCCCAGCATTTT.

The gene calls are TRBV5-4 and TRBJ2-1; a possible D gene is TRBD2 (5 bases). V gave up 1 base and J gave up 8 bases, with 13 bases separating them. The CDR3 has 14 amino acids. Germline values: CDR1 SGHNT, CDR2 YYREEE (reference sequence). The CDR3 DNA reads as TGTGCCAGCAGCTTGTGGAGGCAGGAAGATGAGCAGTTCTTC. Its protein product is CASSLWRQEDEQFF.

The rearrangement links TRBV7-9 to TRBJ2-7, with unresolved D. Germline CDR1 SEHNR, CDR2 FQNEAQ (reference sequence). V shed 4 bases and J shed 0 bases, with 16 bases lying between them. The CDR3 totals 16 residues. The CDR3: CASSSPRSASSYEQYF. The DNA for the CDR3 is TGTGCCAGCAGCTCCCCCCGGAGCGCCAGCTCCTACGAGCAGTACTTC.

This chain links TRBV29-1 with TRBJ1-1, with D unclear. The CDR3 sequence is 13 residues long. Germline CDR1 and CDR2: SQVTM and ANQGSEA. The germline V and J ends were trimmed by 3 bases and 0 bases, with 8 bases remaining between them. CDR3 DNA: TGCAGCGTTGATGAGGGCGTGAACACTGAAGCTTTCTTT. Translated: CSVDEGVNTEAFF.

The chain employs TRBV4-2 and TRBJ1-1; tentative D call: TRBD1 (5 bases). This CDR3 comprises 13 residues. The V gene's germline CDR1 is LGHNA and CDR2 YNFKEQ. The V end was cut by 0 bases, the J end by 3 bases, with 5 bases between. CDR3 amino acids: CASSQDRDTEAFF. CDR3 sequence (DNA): TGTGCCAGCAGCCAAGACAGGGACACTGAAGCTTTCTTT.

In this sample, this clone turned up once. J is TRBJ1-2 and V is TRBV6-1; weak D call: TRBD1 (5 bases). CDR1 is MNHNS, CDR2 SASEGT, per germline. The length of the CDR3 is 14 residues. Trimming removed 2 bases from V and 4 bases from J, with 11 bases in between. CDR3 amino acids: CASSESWTTYGYTF. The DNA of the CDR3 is TGTGCCAGCAGTGAATCATGGACAACCTATGGCTACACCTTC.

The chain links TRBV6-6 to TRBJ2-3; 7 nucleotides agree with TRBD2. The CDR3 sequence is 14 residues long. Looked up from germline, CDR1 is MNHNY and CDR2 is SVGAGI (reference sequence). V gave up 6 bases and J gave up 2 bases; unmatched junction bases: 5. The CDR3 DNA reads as TGTGCCAGCAGGCTCGGGGGGTCCACAGATACGCAGTATTTT. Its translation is CASRLGGSTDTQYF.